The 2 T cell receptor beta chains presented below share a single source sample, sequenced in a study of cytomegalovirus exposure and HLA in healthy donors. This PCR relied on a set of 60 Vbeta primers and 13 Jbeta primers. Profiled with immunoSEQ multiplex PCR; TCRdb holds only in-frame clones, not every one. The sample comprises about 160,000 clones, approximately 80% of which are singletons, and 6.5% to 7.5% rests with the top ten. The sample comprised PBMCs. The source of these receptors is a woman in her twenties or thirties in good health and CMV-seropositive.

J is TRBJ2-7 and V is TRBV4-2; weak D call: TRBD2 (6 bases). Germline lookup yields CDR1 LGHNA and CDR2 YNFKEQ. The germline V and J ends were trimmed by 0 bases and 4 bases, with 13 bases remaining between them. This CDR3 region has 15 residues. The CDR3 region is CASSQDWRGLYEQYF. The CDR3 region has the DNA TGTGCCAGCAGCCAAGATTGGAGGGGATTGTACGAGCAGTACTTC.

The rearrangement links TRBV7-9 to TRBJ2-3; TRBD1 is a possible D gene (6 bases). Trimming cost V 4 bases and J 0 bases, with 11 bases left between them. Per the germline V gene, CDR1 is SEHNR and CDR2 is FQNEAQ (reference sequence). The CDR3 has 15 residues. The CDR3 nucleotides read TGTGCCAGCAGCTCCAGGCAGGGGAGCACAGATACGCAGTATTTT. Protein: CASSSRQGSTDTQYF. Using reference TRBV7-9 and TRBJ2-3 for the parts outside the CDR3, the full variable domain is DTGVSQNPRHKITKRGQNVTFRCDPISEHNRLYWYRQTLGQGPEFLTYFQNEAQLEKSRLLSDRFSAERPKGSFSTLEIQRTEQGDSAMYLCASSSRQGSTDTQYFGPGTRLTVL.